These 21 T cell receptor beta chains share one sample of origin, sequenced in a study of cytomegalovirus exposure and HLA in healthy donors. In the PCR, 60 Vbeta and 13 Jbeta primers were used. Sequencing used immunoSEQ multiplex PCR; TCRdb keeps in-frame clones, though not all of them. The sample includes 100,000 to 150,000 clones, 75% to 85% of them seen just once. Source material: PBMCs. These receptors were obtained from a man in his forties or fifties in good health and CMV-seronegative.

This clone appeared a single time. The rearrangement links TRBV5-4 to TRBJ2-3, with 9 nucleotides matching TRBD1. CDR3 length: 15 amino acids. The V gene's germline CDR1 is SGHNT and CDR2 YYREEE (reference sequence). V shed 0 bases, J shed 6 bases, and the junction held 5 bases outside the gene matches. The CDR3 DNA follows: TGTGCCAGCAGCTTGGCCAGGGGACAGGGCGATACGCAGTATTTT. Translation gives CASSLARGQGDTQYF.

With regard to this clone: Other DNA sequences in this specimen translate into the identical CDR3. This chain joins TRBV6-5 and TRBJ2-7; no clear D. The CDR3 totals 13 residues. The V end was cut by 0 bases, the J end by 4 bases, with 7 bases between. Germline V gene lookup returns CDR1 MNHEY and CDR2 SVGAGI. The CDR3 nucleotides are TGTGCCAGCAGTTACTCGAGAAATTACGAGCAGTACTTC. It specifies CASSYSRNYEQYF.

This chain uses TRBV18 with TRBJ2-1, with 10 positions matching TRBD1. The CDR3 consists of 15 residues. CDR1 is KGHSH, CDR2 LQKENI, per germline. V dropped 0 bases and J dropped 9; count of bases not matched to a gene: 5. The DNA for the CDR3 is TGTGCCAGCTCACCACCGGGACAGGGGTGGGGTGAGCAGTTCTTC. Its translation is CASSPPGQGWGEQFF.

CDR3 nucleotides: TGCGCCAGCAGCTTGGTTACAGGGGGCCCTCCTTTGAACACTGAAGCTTTCTTT. Encoded protein: CASSLVTGGPPLNTEAFF. The chain has TRBV5-1 and TRBJ1-1; TRBD1 agrees at 9 bases. The CDR3 loop spans 18 amino acids. The germline V gene encodes CDR1 SGHRS and CDR2 YFSETQ. V lost 0 bases and J lost 0; bases outside the gene matches: 9.

The chain uses TRBV19 and TRBJ1-1, with 8 nucleotides matching TRBD1. CDR1 is LNHDA, CDR2 SQIVND, per germline (reference sequence). The CDR3 spans 13 residues. J gave up 4 bases and V 5 bases, and 3 bases lay outside the gene matches. CDR3 sequence (DNA): TGTGCCAGTAGTCTTGGACAGGGCACTGAAGCTTTCTTT. It yields the protein CASSLGQGTEAFF.

The J gene is TRBJ2-5, the V gene TRBV9, with D possibly TRBD1 on 5 matching bases. CDR1 and CDR2 (germline): SGDLS, YYNGEE. V was pared by 0 bases and J by 5 bases, with 14 bases between. This CDR3 is built from 15 residues. The CDR3 sequence: CASSVGTTDTETQYF. CDR3 in DNA: TGTGCCAGCAGCGTAGGGACGACAGATACGGAGACCCAGTACTTC.

The J gene is TRBJ2-2, the V gene TRBV2, with D uncertain. Germline V lookup: CDR1 SNHLY, CDR2 FYNNEI. The ends were cut back, 5 bases at V and 8 bases at J, with 6 bases in the middle. The length of the CDR3 is 11 residues. The CDR3 region is CASSLAGELFF. The DNA of the CDR3 is TGTGCCAGCAGTTTAGCAGGGGAGCTGTTTTTT.

The chain joins TRBV10-3 to TRBJ2-7, with D perhaps TRBD1 (6 bases). The V gene's germline CDR1 is ENHRY and CDR2 SYGVKD. V lost 10 bases and J lost 1, with 17 bases in between. CDR3 length equals 14 residues. CDR3 nucleotides: TGTGCCACCACGTACCGGGACAAGTCCTACGAGCAGTACTTC. It encodes CATTYRDKSYEQYF.

The gene calls are TRBV12-2 and TRBJ2-1; TRBD1 was called by the table and not checked on the DNA. TRBV12-2 is labeled a pseudogene. CDR3 length equals 16 residues. CDR3 sequence: CASRQGQGARFNEQFF. The DNA for the CDR3 is TGTGCAAGTCGCCAAGGACAGGGGGCACGGTTCAATGAGCAGTTCTTC.

This chain connects TRBV27 to TRBJ1-1, with TRBD1 matching over 8 bases. The V and J ends lost 0 bases and 1 base, in that order; junction bases with no gene match: 1. Germline values: CDR1 MNHEY, CDR2 SMNVEV (reference sequence). The CDR3 loop spans 15 amino acids. The CDR3 reads CASSLSDRENTEAFF. CDR3 bases: TGTGCCAGCAGTTTATCGGACAGGGAGAACACTGAAGCTTTCTTT.

The rearrangement links TRBV18 to TRBJ2-5, with no clear D. V was clipped by 5 bases and J by 1 base, with 11 bases between them. Germline assignment: CDR1 KGHSH and CDR2 LQKENI. The CDR3 is 14 residues long. CDR3 in amino acids: CASSRSQAQETQYF. The DNA for the CDR3 is TGTGCCAGCTCAAGAAGTCAGGCCCAAGAGACCCAGTACTTC.

This chain links TRBV14 with TRBJ1-1, with D unclear. The CDR3 covers 14 residues. The germline V gene encodes CDR1 SGHDN and CDR2 FVKESK. V was clipped by 1 base and J by 1 base, with 7 bases between them. In DNA, the CDR3 is TGTGCCAGCAGCCAAGTATTACAGAACACTGAAGCTTTCTTT. Translated: CASSQVLQNTEAFF.

The chain uses TRBV5-1 and TRBJ2-7, with a tentative D call TRBD1 (5 bases). Germline V lookup: CDR1 SGHRS, CDR2 YFSETQ. V was cut by 0 bases and J by 0 bases, with 10 bases left in between. CDR3 size: 15 residues. The CDR3 sequence is CASSLVGASSYEQYF. The CDR3 nucleotides read TGCGCCAGCAGCTTGGTTGGGGCGAGCTCCTACGAGCAGTACTTC.

V gene TRBV27 combines with J gene TRBJ2-2; tentative D call: TRBD1 (6 bases). The length of the CDR3 is 15 residues. Germline values: CDR1 MNHEY, CDR2 SMNVEV (reference sequence). Trimming cost V 5 bases and J 6 bases, with 16 bases left between them. CDR3 protein: CASSTLEKGAGELFF. The CDR3 region has the DNA TGTGCCAGCAGTACACTAGAAAAGGGGGCCGGGGAGCTGTTTTTT.

This chain connects TRBV11-3 to TRBJ2-3, with D unresolved. The CDR3 sequence is 15 residues long. V was cut by 5 bases and J by 2 bases, with 14 bases left in between. The germline CDR1 and CDR2 sequences are SGHNT and YENEEA. CDR3 DNA sequence: TGTGCCAGCAGCCCGGGTGTGAAATCCACAGATACGCAGTATTTT. Amino acid sequence: CASSPGVKSTDTQYF.

This clone was counted only a few times. The chain is built from TRBV7-9 and TRBJ2-2; 14 nucleotides line up with TRBD2. Germline CDR1 is SEHNR and CDR2 is FQNEAQ (reference sequence). V was pared by 0 bases and J by 6 bases, with 6 bases of the junction left unmatched. There are 18 residues in the CDR3. The CDR3 DNA is TGTGCCAGCAGCTTAGCTGGACTAGCGGGAGGTACCGCCGGGGAGCTGTTTTTT. This translates into CASSLAGLAGGTAGELFF.

This chain connects TRBV18 to TRBJ2-5; TRBD1 matches 8 bases. With 5 bases clipped from V and 1 base from J, the junction kept 3 bases outside the gene matches. This CDR3 is 14 amino acids long. Germline lookup yields CDR1 KGHSH and CDR2 LQKENI. Here the CDR3 reads CASSATGAQETQYF. The CDR3 DNA reads TGTGCCAGCTCAGCGACAGGGGCCCAAGAGACCCAGTACTTC.

V and J are TRBV7-2 and TRBJ1-4, with D tentatively TRBD1 (5 bases). CDR1 SGHTA and CDR2 FQGNSA come from the germline V gene. Trimming stripped 3 bases from V and 6 bases from J, with 8 bases between. The length of the CDR3 is 13 residues. The CDR3 reads CASSLDIYEKLFF. The CDR3 bases are TGTGCCAGCAGCTTGGACATATATGAAAAACTGTTTTTT. The full variable domain, rest sourced from reference TRBV7-2 and TRBJ1-4, is GAGVSQSPSNKVTEKGKDVELRCDPISGHTALYWYRQSLGQGLEFLIYFQGNSAPDKSGLPSDRFSAERTGGSVSTLTIQRTQQEDSAVYLCASSLDIYEKLFFGSGTQLSVL.

The chain is built from TRBV7-9 and TRBJ1-2; D is undetermined. V was shortened by 5 bases and J by 4 bases, with 17 bases between the two germline ends. CDR3 length equals 15 residues. In germline, CDR1 is SEHNR, CDR2 FQNEAQ (reference sequence). The CDR3 region is CASSEEVFPAYGYTF. The CDR3 DNA is TGTGCCAGCAGCGAAGAGGTGTTCCCAGCCTATGGCTACACCTTC.

This rearrangement joins TRBV15 to TRBJ2-1; no clear D. CDR3 length equals 14 residues. The germline V gene has CDR1 LNHNV and CDR2 YYDKDF (reference sequence). V lost 0 bases and J 4 bases, leaving 7 bases between the germline ends. The CDR3 nucleotides read TGTGCCACCAGCAGAGAAGTCACATACAATGAGCAGTTCTTC. It translates to CATSREVTYNEQFF.

This chain joins TRBV10-1 and TRBJ1-3, with 9 nucleotides matching TRBD1. In germline, CDR1 is WNHNN, CDR2 SYGVQD (reference sequence). The CDR3 consists of 15 residues. V gave up 5 bases and J gave up 7 bases; unmatched junction bases: 9. The CDR3 sequence: CASSPHPGTGNTIYF. The CDR3 DNA follows: TGCGCCAGCAGTCCACACCCGGGGACAGGGAACACCATATATTTT.